This TCR beta chain appears in the sequencing data of a study of blood T cells in healthy people across ages. This clonotype came up a few times. This CDR3 is 15 amino acids long. Per germline, CDR1 SGHRS and CDR2 YFSETQ. It was with a sample-barcoded 5' primer and a J-beta primer mix that a second PCR of roughly 7 to 12 cycles was run. TCRdb independently ran MiXCR on the 5' RACE reads; one entry per CDR3 protein. The table lists some 710,000 distinct CDR3 sequences, about 24% of them singletons. The sequenced sample consisted of blood. This TCR came from a man in his 70s in good health. The V gene is TRBV5-1, the J gene TRBJ2-1; D call uncertain. Near its end, the DNA agrees better with TRBJ2-5, so the J call may be wrong. Here the CDR3 DNA reads TGCGCCAGCAGCTTGGCAGGTCAACAACAAGAGACCCAGTACTTC. Protein sequence: CASSLAGQQQETQYF.